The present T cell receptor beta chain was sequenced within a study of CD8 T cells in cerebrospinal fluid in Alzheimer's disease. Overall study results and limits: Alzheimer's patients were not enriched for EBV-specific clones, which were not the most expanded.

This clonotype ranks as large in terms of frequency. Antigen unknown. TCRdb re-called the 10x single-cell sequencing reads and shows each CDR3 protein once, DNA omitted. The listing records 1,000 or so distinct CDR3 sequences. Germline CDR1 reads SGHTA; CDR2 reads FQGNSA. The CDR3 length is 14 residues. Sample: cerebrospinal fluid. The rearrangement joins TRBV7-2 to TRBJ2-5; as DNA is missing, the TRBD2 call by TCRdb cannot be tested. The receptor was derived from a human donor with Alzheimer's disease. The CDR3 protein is CASSLMTRSETQYF.